The 15 T cell receptor beta chains given below trace back to one sample, sequenced in a study of blood T cell repertoires in COVID-19. Generated by immunoSEQ multiplex PCR, the TCRdb table keeps only in-frame clones and is missing some. The sample lists about 270,000 clones, about 88% seen once, with over 1.1% in the top ten. The sample consisted of peripheral blood. Receptors originate from a human donor with COVID-19, enrolled during active disease. The donor label of this sample is uncertain.

The chain has TRBV7-6 and TRBJ2-3; TRBD1 matches 7 bases. From germline, CDR1 is SGHVS and CDR2 FNYEAQ. The V and J ends lost 6 bases and 0 bases, in that order; junction bases with no gene match: 9. The CDR3 runs 16 residues. CDR3 sequence (DNA): TGTGCCAGCAGACCGTGGACAGGAACTAGCACAGATACGCAGTATTTT. As protein: CASRPWTGTSTDTQYF.

This clone was seen many times. The CDR3 region has the DNA TGTGCCAGCAGCTTGGAACTATATGGCTACACCTTC. This encodes CASSLELYGYTF. The V and J genes are TRBV5-5 and TRBJ1-2, with D unclear. Trimming pared 0 bases from V and 5 bases from J, leaving 5 bases between. Germline V gives CDR1 SGHKS, CDR2 YYEKEE (reference sequence). This CDR3 is built from 12 residues.

The chain couples TRBV29-1 to TRBJ2-7; TRBD2 aligns across 8 bases. Per the germline V gene, CDR1 is SQVTM and CDR2 is ANQGSEA. This CDR3 has 14 amino acids. V gave up 7 bases and J gave up 1 base; unmatched junction bases: 9. CDR3 DNA sequence: TGCAGCGCCACTCAGGGCGGGAGGTCCTACGAGCAGTACTTC. As protein: CSATQGGRSYEQYF.

The chain links TRBV13 to TRBJ1-2; TRBD1 aligns across 10 bases. CDR3 size: 17 residues. Germline loops: CDR1 PRHDT, CDR2 FYEKMQ (reference sequence). Losses at the gene ends were 2 bases for V and 4 bases for J; bases not matched to a gene: 10. Here the CDR3 reads CASSLTGTGAQLYGYTF. CDR3 bases: TGTGCCAGCAGCTTAACCGGGACAGGGGCCCAACTCTATGGCTACACCTTC.

The chain is built from TRBV18 and TRBJ2-7, with 11 bases matching TRBD1. Unmatched junction bases numbered 11, after V lost 3 bases and J lost 7 bases. The CDR3 is made up of 16 amino acids. Germline assignment: CDR1 KGHSH and CDR2 LQKENI. This CDR3 reads CASSPYGQGAQREQYF. The CDR3 nucleotides read TGTGCCAGCTCACCCTACGGACAGGGGGCCCAAAGGGAGCAGTACTTC. The full variable domain, with the rest looked up from reference TRBV18 and TRBJ2-7, is NAGVMQNPRHLVRRRGQEARLRCSPMKGHSHVYWYRQLPEEGLKFMVYLQKENIIDESGMPKERFSAEFPKEGPSILRIQQVVRGDSAAYFCASSPYGQGAQREQYFGPGTRLTVT.

A word on this clone: Possible read error: a much larger clone is one base away. This chain uses TRBV7-2 with TRBJ1-1; 9 bases are a match to TRBD1. The CDR3 has 14 amino acids. CDR1 is SGHTA and CDR2 is FQGNSA in the germline V gene. With V trimmed by 5 bases and J by 1 base, 2 bases remained unmatched. CDR3 coding DNA: TGTGCCAGCAGCCCGGGACAGGGGAACACTGAAGCTTTCTTT. This translates into CASSPGQGNTEAFF.

The chain recombines TRBV19 with TRBJ2-5; TRBD1 matches 11 bases. The CDR3 runs to 16 residues. Germline CDR1 LNHDA, CDR2 SQIVND (reference sequence). V gave up 4 bases and J gave up 3 bases; unmatched junction bases: 7. The CDR3 DNA reads as TGTGCCAGTAGTAGAGGACAGGGGGCGCAGGAAGAGACCCAGTACTTC. Its translation is CASSRGQGAQEETQYF. Based on the CDR3 plus reference TRBV19 and TRBJ2-5, the full variable domain is DGGITQSPKYLFRKEGQNVTLSCEQNLNHDAMYWYRQDPGQGLRLIYYSQIVNDFQKGDIAEGYSVSREKKESFPLTVTSAQKNPTAFYLCASSRGQGAQEETQYFGPGTRLLVL.

The J gene is TRBJ1-5, the V gene TRBV7-2; D is unclear. This CDR3 has 16 residues. From germline, CDR1 is SGHTA and CDR2 FQGNSA. V was cut by 1 base and J by 2 bases, with 12 bases left in between. In DNA form, the CDR3 reads TGTGCCAGCAGCTTAGTGGCGGGGTTCGGCAATCAGCCCCAGCATTTT. Translating gives CASSLVAGFGNQPQHF.

The J gene is TRBJ2-1, the V gene TRBV11-3; possibly TRBD1 for D (6 bases). The length of the CDR3 is 13 residues. V was pared by 4 bases and J by 7 bases, with 11 bases between. CDR1 and CDR2 (germline): SGHNT, YENEEA. The CDR3 loop is CASSSLTGNEQFF. In DNA, the CDR3 is TGTGCCAGCAGCTCGTTAACAGGGAATGAGCAGTTCTTC.

This chain joins TRBV7-6 and TRBJ2-7, with 8 bases lining up with TRBD2. Per the germline V gene, CDR1 is SGHVS and CDR2 is FNYEAQ. The CDR3 length is 15 residues. V lost 5 bases to trimming and J lost 6 bases; unmatched junction nucleotides: 12. The CDR3 sequence is CASSPTAGVGGEQYF. The CDR3 DNA reads TGTGCCAGCAGCCCCACAGCGGGAGTAGGTGGCGAGCAGTACTTC.

V and J are TRBV6-5 and TRBJ2-7; tentatively, D is TRBD1 (6 bases). CDR3 length: 15 residues. Per germline, CDR1 MNHEY and CDR2 SVGAGI. The V end lost 3 bases, the J end lost 5 bases, and 17 bases lay between the germline ends. CDR3 coding DNA: TGTGCCAGCAGTTATTCCCAAAACAGGGTCCACGAGCAGTACTTC. It codes for CASSYSQNRVHEQYF.

This chain uses TRBV5-1 with TRBJ1-3; D unclear. Trimming stripped 0 bases from V and 0 bases from J, with 7 bases between. This CDR3 has 15 residues. Germline CDR1 SGHRS, CDR2 YFSETQ. CDR3 coding DNA: TGCGCCAGCAGCTTGGGCGGAGACTCTGGAAACACCATATATTTT. Its protein product is CASSLGGDSGNTIYF.

This clone appeared once. This rearrangement joins TRBV5-1 to TRBJ2-1; perhaps TRBD2 as D (5 bases). Germline V CDR1 and CDR2: SGHRS, YFSETQ. V lost 4 bases to trimming and J lost 1 base, with 18 bases between them. This CDR3 region has 17 residues. The CDR3 DNA is TGCGCCAGCAGCAATGGTGGGAGCGCCAGGTCCTACAATGAGCAGTTCTTC. Its protein product is CASSNGGSARSYNEQFF.

This clone is a singleton in its sample. The J gene is TRBJ2-1, the V gene TRBV19; D unresolved. V lost 7 bases to trimming and J lost 1 base, with 11 bases between them. The CDR3 runs 14 residues. CDR1 and CDR2 from the germline V gene are LNHDA and SQIVND (reference sequence). The DNA of the CDR3 is TGTGCCAGTACCCATGGCGGTTCCTACAATGAGCAGTTCTTC. Its protein is CASTHGGSYNEQFF.

The V and J genes are TRBV6-5 and TRBJ1-2; 7 bases align to TRBD1. The CDR3 has 15 amino acids. Germline V gene sequence: CDR1 MNHEY, CDR2 SVGAGI. Trimming at V came to 6 bases and at J to 1 base, leaving 8 bases not matched to a gene. The DNA for the CDR3 is TGTGCCAGCAGCTCAGGGGGTCTCCGTAACTATGGCTACACCTTC. Translated: CASSSGGLRNYGYTF.